The present T cell receptor (beta chain) was sequenced within a study of molecular identifiers for immune sequencing clone quantification. The study's findings and limits: Over 98% of effector molecules, yet under 1% of naive-cell molecules, were held by clones above 20 RNA copies.

Remarks on this clonotype: Its target is unknown. A much larger clone lies a single base off, so this may be a read error.

The ends lost 5 bases at V and 4 bases at J; junction bases unmatched: 14. Germline V CDR1 and CDR2: MNHEY, SVGEGT. The CDR3 runs to 18 residues. As previously described, bulk TCR libraries were made using listed TCR primers. MiXCR was run by TCRdb on the PCR reads, yielding one entry per CDR3 protein. The repertoire holds 88,000 or so distinct CDR3 sequences, with roughly 21% as singletons. This chain joins TRBV6-2 or TRBV6-3 and TRBJ2-3; 11 bases match TRBD2. The sequencing input was naive CD8+ T cells from blood, with Jurkat cell RNA spiked in. As to subset: FACS-sorted CD8+CD4-CCR7+CD45RA+ naive T cells. The sequence derives from a human donor in good health. Some libraries in this study had Jurkat cell RNA spiked in. CDR3 coding DNA: TGTGCCAGCAGTGACCCTTCGGGACTAGCGGACGGGGCAGATACGCAGTATTTT. Translated, it gives CASSDPSGLADGADTQYF.